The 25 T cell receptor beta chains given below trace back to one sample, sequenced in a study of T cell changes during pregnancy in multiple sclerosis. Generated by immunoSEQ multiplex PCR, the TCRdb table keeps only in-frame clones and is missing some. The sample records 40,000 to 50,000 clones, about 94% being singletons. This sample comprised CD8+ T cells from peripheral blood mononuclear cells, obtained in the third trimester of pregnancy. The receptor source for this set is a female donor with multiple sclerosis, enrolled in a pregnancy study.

CDR3 region: CASSYSVTGGPEAFF. The CDR3 DNA reads TGTGCCAGCAGTTACTCGGTCACAGGGGGCCCTGAAGCTTTCTTT. V gene TRBV6-5 combines with J gene TRBJ1-1; 9 nucleotides line up with TRBD1. J lost 6 bases, V lost 0 bases, and 5 bases had no gene match. Germline V CDR1 and CDR2: MNHEY, SVGAGI. The length of the CDR3 is 15 residues.

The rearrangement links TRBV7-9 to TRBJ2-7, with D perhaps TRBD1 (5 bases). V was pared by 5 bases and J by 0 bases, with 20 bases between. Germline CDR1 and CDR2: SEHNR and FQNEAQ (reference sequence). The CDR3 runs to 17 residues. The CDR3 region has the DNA TGTGCCAGCAGCCTCCCATCGACAGAGTCCCGCTCCTACGAGCAGTACTTC. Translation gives CASSLPSTESRSYEQYF.

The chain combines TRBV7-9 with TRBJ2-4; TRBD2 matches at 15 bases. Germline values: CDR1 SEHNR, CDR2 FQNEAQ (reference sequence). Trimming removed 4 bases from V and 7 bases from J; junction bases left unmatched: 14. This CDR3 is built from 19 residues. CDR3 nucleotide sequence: TGTGCCAGCAGCTCCGGGACTAGCGGGAGGACGATGGGATATAACATTCAGTACTTC. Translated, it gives CASSSGTSGRTMGYNIQYF.

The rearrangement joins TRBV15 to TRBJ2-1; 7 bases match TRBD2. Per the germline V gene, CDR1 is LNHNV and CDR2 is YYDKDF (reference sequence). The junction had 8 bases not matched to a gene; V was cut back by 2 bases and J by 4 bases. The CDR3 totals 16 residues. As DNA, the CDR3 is TGTGCCACCAGCAGAATAGTGGGAGGGAGATACAATGAGCAGTTCTTC. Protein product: CATSRIVGGRYNEQFF.

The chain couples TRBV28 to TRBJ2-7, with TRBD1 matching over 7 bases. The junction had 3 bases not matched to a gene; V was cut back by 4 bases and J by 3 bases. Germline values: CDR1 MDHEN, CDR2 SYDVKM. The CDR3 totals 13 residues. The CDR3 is CASSWGQYYEQYF. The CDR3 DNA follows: TGTGCCAGCAGTTGGGGACAGTACTACGAGCAGTACTTC. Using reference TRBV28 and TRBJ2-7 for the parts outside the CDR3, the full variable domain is DVKVTQSSRYLVKRTGEKVFLECVQDMDHENMFWYRQDPGLGLRLIYFSYDVKMKEKGDIPEGYSVSREKKERFSLILESASTNQTSMYLCASSWGQYYEQYFGPGTRLTVT.

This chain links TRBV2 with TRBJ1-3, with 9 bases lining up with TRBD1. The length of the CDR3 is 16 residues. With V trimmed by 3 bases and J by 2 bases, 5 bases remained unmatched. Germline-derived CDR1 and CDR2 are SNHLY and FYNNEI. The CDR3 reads CASSEVGTGPGNTIYF. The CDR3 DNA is TGTGCCAGCAGTGAGGTTGGGACAGGGCCTGGAAACACCATATATTTT. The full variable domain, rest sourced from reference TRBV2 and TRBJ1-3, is EPEVTQTPSHQVTQMGQEVILRCVPISNHLYFYWYRQILGQKVEFLVSFYNNEISEKSEIFDDQFSVERPDGSNFTLKIRSTKLEDSAMYFCASSEVGTGPGNTIYFGEGSWLTVV.

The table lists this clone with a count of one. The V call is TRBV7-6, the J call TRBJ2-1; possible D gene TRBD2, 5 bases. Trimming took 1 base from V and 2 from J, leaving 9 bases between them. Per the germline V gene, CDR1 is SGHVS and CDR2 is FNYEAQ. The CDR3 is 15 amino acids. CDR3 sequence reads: CASSLEGVPYNEQFF. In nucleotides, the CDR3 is TGTGCCAGCAGCTTAGAGGGAGTTCCCTACAATGAGCAGTTCTTC.

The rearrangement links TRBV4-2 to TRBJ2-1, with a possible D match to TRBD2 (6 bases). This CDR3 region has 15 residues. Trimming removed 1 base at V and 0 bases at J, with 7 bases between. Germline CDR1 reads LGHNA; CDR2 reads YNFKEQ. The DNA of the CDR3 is TGTGCCAGCAGCCAAGTAGCGGACTCCTACAATGAGCAGTTCTTC. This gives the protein CASSQVADSYNEQFF.

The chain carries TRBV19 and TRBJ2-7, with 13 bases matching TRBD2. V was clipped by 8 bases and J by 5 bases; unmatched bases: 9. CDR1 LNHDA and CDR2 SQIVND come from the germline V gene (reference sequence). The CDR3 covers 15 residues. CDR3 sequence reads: CASGWTSGRLDEQYF. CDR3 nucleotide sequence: TGTGCCAGTGGATGGACTAGCGGGAGACTGGACGAGCAGTACTTC.

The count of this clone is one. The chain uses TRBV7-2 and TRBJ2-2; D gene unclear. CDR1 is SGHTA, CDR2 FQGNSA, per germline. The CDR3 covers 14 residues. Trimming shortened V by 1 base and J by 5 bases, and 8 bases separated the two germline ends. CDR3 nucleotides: TGTGCCAGCAGCTTAGGAGCTGCAACCGGGGAGCTGTTTTTT. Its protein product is CASSLGAATGELFF.

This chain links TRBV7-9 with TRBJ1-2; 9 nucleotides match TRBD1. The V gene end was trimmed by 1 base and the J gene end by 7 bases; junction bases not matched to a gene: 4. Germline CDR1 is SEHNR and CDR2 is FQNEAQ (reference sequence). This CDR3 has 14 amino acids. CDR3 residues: CASSLVDRGLGYTF. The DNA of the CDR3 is TGTGCCAGCAGCTTAGTGGACAGGGGTCTTGGCTACACCTTC.

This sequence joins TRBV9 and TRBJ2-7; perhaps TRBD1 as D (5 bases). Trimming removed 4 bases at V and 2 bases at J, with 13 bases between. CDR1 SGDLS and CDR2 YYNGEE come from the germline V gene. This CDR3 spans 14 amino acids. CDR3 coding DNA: TGTGCCAGCAGCACCACCGACAGCCCCTACGAGCAGTACTTC. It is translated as CASSTTDSPYEQYF.

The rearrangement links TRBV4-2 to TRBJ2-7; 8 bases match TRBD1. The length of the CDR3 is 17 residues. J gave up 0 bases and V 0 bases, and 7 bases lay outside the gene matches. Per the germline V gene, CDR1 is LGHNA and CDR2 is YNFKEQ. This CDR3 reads CASSQDGVGQGSYEQYF. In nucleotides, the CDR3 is TGTGCCAGCAGCCAAGATGGGGTCGGACAGGGCTCCTACGAGCAGTACTTC.

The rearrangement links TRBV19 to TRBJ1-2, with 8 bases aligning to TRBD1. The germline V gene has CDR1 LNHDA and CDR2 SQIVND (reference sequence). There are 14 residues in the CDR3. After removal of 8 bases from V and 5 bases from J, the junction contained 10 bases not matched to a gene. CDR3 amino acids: CASSPGTGEYGYTF. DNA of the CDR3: TGTGCCAGTTCACCGGGGACAGGCGAGTATGGCTACACCTTC. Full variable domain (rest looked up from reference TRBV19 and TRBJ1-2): DGGITQSPKYLFRKEGQNVTLSCEQNLNHDAMYWYRQDPGQGLRLIYYSQIVNDFQKGDIAEGYSVSREKKESFPLTVTSAQKNPTAFYLCASSPGTGEYGYTFGSGTRLTVV.

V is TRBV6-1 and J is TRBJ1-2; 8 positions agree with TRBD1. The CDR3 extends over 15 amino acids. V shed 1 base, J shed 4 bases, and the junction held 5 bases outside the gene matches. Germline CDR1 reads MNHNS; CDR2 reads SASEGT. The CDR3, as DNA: TGTGCCAGCAGTGAAGATGCAGGACAGGGCTATGGCTACACCTTC. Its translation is CASSEDAGQGYGYTF.

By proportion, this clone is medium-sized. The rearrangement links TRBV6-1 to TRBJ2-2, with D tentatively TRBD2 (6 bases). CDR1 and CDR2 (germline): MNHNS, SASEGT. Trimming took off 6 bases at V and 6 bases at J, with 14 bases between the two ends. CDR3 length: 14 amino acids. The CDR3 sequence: CASRDGLLSGELFF. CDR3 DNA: TGTGCCAGCAGGGACGGACTACTCTCCGGGGAGCTGTTTTTT.

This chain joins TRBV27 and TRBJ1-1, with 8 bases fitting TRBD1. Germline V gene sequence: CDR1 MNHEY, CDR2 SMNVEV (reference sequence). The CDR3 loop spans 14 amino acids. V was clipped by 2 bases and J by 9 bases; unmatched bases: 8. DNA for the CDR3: TGTGCCAGCAGTTTAGGCGCAGGGGGCAGGAAAGCTTTCTTT. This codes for CASSLGAGGRKAFF.

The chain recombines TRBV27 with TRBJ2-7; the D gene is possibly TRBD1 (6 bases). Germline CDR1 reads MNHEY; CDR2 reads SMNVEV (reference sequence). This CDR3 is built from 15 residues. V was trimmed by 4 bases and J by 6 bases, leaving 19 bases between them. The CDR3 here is CASSSTTGHPSEQYF. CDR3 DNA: TGTGCCAGCAGTTCAACTACGGGACACCCCTCCGAGCAGTACTTC.

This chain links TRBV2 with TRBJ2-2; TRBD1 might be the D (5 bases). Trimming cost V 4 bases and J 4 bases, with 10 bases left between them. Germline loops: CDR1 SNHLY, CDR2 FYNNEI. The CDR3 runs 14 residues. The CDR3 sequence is CASSVGAGTGELFF. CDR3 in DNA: TGTGCCAGCAGTGTAGGGGCCGGCACCGGGGAGCTGTTTTTT.

The CDR3 reads CASSLLMTSPSYEQYF. DNA of the CDR3: TGTGCCAGCAGTTTACTTATGACTAGCCCATCCTACGAGCAGTACTTC. The V gene is TRBV27, the J gene TRBJ2-7; 7 nucleotides align to TRBD2. The CDR3 contains 16 residues. V was clipped by 2 bases and J by 1 base; unmatched bases: 8. CDR1 and CDR2 (germline): MNHEY, SMNVEV (reference sequence).

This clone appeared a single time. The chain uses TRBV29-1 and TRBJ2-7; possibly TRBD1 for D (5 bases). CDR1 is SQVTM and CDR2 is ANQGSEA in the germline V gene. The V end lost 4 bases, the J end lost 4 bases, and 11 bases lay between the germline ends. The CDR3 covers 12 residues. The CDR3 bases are TGCAGCGTTGTTCAGGGCCCTTACGAGCAGTACTTC. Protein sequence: CSVVQGPYEQYF.

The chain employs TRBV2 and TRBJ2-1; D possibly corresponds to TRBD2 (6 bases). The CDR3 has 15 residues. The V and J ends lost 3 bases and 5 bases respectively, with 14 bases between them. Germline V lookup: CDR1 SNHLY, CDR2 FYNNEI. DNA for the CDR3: TGTGCCAGCAGTGAGGGAGGTAGCGTGAACAATGAGCAGTTCTTC. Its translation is CASSEGGSVNNEQFF.

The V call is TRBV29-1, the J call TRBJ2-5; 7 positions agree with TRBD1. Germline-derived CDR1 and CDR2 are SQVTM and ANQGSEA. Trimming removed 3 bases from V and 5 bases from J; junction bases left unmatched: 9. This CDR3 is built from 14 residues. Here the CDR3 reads CSVDQTGQVETQYF. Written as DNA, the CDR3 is TGCAGCGTTGACCAGACAGGGCAGGTTGAGACCCAGTACTTC.

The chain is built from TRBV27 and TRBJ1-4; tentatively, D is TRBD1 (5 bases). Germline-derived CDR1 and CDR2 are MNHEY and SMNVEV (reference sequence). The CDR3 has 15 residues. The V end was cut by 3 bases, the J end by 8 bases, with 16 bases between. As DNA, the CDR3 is TGTGCCAGCAGTTTTCTCCATACAAACAGGGAAAAACTGTTTTTT. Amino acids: CASSFLHTNREKLFF.

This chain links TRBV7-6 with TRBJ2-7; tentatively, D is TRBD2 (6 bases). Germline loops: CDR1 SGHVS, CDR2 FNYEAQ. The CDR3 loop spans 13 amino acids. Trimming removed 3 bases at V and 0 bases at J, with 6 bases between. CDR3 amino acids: CASSLTSSYEQYF. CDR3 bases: TGTGCCAGCAGCTTGACTAGCTCCTACGAGCAGTACTTC.